This TCR beta chain stems from a study of T cell repertoires in cytomegalovirus infection. The study's findings and limits: Clonotypes of TCR beta that were HLA-C-restricted and CMV-specific dominated the ex vivo response.

Germline CDR1 SNHLY, CDR2 FYNNEI. CDR3 length equals 13 residues. V was trimmed by 8 bases and J by 8 bases, leaving 16 bases between them. MiXCR, applied by TCRdb to the reads, yields one record per CDR3 protein. The sample lists some 800,000 distinct CDR3 sequences, over 25% occurring once. Note on this clonotype: Its antigen remains unidentified.

This receptor was obtained from a human donor in good health (CMV status not recorded). Some clones in this sample may be carry-over from other donors' samples. This chain links TRBV2 with TRBJ2-1; D could derive from TRBD1 or TRBD2 (5 bases each). Sequenced here: cultured CD8+ T cells from PBMCs, sampled from culture after CMV antigen stimulation. CDR3 nucleotide sequence: TGTGCCAGCGTGGTAGGGACCTCGGATGAGCAGTTCTTC. This sequence encodes CASVVGTSDEQFF.